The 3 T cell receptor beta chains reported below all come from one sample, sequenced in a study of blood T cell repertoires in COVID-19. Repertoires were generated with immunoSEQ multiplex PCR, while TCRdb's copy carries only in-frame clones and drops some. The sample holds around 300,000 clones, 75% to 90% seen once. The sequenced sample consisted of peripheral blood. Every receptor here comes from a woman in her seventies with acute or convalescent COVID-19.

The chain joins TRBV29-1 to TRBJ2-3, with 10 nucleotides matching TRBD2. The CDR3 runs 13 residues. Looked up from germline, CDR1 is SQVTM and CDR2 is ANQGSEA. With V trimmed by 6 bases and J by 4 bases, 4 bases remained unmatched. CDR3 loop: CSVSSGGADTQYF. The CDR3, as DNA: TGCAGCGTGTCTAGCGGGGGTGCAGATACGCAGTATTTT.

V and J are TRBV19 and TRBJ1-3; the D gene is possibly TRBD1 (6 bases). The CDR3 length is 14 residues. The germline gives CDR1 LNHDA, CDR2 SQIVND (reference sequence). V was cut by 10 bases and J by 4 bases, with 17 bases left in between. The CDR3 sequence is CATHKQGLGNTIYF. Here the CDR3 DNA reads TGTGCCACTCACAAACAGGGCCTAGGAAACACCATATATTTT. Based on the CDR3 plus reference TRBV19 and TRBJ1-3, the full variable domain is DGGITQSPKYLFRKEGQNVTLSCEQNLNHDAMYWYRQDPGQGLRLIYYSQIVNDFQKGDIAEGYSVSREKKESFPLTVTSAQKNPTAFYLCATHKQGLGNTIYFGEGSWLTVV.

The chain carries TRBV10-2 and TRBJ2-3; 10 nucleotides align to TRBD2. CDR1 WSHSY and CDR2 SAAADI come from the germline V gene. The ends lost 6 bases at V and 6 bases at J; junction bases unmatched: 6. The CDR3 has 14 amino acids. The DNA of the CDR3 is TGCGCCAGCAGGTTAGCGGGGGGCCTGGATACGCAGTATTTT. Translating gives CASRLAGGLDTQYF.